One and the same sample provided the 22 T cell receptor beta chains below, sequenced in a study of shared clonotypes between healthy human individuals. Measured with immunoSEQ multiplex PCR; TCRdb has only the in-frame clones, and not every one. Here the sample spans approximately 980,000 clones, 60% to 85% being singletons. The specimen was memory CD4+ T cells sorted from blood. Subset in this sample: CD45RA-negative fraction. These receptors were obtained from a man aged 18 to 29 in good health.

This CDR3 reads CASSPTRGETQYF. In DNA form, the CDR3 reads TGTGCCAGCAGCCCGACGAGGGGAGAGACCCAGTACTTC. This chain joins TRBV7-8 and TRBJ2-5; the D gene could be TRBD1 or TRBD2 (5 bases each). The CDR3 has 13 residues. The V and J ends lost 5 bases and 4 bases respectively, with 11 bases between them. Looked up from germline, CDR1 is SGHVS and CDR2 is FQNEAQ.

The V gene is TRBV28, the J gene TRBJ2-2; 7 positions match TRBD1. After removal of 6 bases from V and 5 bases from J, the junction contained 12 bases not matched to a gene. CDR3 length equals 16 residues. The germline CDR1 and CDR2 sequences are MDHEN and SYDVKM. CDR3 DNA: TGTGCCAGCAGCATTCCAGGGGGAACAGGGACCGGGGAGCTGTTTTTT. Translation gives CASSIPGGTGTGELFF.

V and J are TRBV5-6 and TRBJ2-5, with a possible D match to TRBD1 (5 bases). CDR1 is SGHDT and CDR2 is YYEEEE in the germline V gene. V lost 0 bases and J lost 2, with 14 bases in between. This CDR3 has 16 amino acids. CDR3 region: CASSLGPRGTQETQYF. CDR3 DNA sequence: TGTGCCAGCAGCTTGGGTCCTAGGGGTACTCAAGAGACCCAGTACTTC.

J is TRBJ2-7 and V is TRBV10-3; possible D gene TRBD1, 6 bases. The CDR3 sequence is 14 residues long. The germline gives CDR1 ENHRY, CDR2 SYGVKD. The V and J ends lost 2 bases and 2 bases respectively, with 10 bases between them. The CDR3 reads CAISEAQGTYEQYF. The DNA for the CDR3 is TGTGCCATCAGTGAGGCCCAGGGGACCTACGAGCAGTACTTC.

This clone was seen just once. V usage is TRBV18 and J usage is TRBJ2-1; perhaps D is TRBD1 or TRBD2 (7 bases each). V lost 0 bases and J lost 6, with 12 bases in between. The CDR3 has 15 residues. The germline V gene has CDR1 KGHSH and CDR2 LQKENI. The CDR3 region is CASSPPGRGPNEQFF. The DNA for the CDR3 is TGTGCCAGCTCACCACCGGGGAGGGGGCCCAATGAGCAGTTCTTC.

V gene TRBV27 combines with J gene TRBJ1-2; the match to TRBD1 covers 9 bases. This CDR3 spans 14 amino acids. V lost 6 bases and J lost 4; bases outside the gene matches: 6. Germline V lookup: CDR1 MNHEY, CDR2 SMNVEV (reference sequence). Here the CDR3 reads CASRKGDRVYGYTF. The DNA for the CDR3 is TGTGCCAGCAGGAAAGGGGACAGGGTCTATGGCTACACCTTC.

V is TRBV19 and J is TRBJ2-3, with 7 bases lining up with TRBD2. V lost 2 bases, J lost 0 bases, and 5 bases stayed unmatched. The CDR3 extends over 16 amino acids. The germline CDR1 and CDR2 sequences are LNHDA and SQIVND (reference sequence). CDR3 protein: CASSIRPGGSTDTQYF. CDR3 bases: TGTGCCAGTAGTATACGCCCCGGGGGGAGCACAGATACGCAGTATTTT.

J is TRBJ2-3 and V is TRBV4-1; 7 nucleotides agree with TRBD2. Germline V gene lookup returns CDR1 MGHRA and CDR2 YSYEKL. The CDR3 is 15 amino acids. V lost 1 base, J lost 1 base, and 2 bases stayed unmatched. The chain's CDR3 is CASSQGSGGTDTQYF. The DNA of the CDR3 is TGCGCCAGCAGCCAAGGAAGCGGGGGCACAGATACGCAGTATTTT.

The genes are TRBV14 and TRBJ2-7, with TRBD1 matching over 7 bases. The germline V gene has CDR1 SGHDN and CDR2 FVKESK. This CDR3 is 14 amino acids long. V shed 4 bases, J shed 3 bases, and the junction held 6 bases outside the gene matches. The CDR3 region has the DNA TGTGCCAGCAGCCCGGGACAGTGGGACTACGAGCAGTACTTC. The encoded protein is CASSPGQWDYEQYF.

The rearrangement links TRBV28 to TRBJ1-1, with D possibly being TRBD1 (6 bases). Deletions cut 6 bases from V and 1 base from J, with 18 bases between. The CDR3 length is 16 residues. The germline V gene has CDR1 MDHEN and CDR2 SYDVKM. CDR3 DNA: TGTGCCAGCAGATACGGGACAACCGGTGGGAACACTGAAGCTTTCTTT. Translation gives CASRYGTTGGNTEAFF.

DNA for the CDR3: TGTGCCAGTACTAAGGGACAGACTAATGAAAAACTGTTTTTT. This codes for CASTKGQTNEKLFF. The rearrangement joins TRBV19 to TRBJ1-4, with 7 bases identical to TRBD1. This CDR3 has 14 residues. V trimming: 7 bases; J trimming: 2 bases; junction bases outside the gene matches: 4. Per the germline V gene, CDR1 is LNHDA and CDR2 is SQIVND (reference sequence).

CDR3 in DNA: TGTGCCAGCACCTTTAGCGGTAACACCGGGGAGCTGTTTTTT. Amino acid sequence: CASTFSGNTGELFF. The genes are TRBV7-9 and TRBJ2-2; D possibly corresponds to TRBD2 (6 bases). This CDR3 contains 14 residues. V dropped 7 bases and J dropped 2 bases, with 11 bases sitting between them. Looked up from germline, CDR1 is SEHNR and CDR2 is FQNEAQ (reference sequence).

The CDR3 protein is CASSGIPYYGYTF. In nucleotides, the CDR3 is TGTGCCAGCAGTGGAATCCCGTACTATGGCTACACCTTC. The chain uses TRBV6-5 and TRBJ1-2; D is unresolved. Trimming cost V 5 bases and J 3 bases, with 10 bases left between them. The CDR3 sequence is 13 residues long. The germline V gene has CDR1 MNHEY and CDR2 SVGAGI.

The CDR3 loop reads CASSSSGLRTDTQYF. CDR3 in DNA: TGTGCCAGCAGCTCGAGCGGGCTACGCACAGATACGCAGTATTTT. J is TRBJ2-3 and V is TRBV7-2, with D possibly TRBD2 on 6 matching bases. Per germline, CDR1 SGHTA and CDR2 FQGNSA. The germline V and J ends were trimmed by 4 bases and 1 base, with 12 bases remaining between them. CDR3 length: 15 amino acids.

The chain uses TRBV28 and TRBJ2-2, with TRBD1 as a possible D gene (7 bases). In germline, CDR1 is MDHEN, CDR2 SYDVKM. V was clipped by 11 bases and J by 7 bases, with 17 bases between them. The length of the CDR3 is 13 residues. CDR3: CASRRGRDGELFF. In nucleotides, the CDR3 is TGTGCCTCTCGGAGGGGGCGGGACGGGGAGCTGTTTTTT. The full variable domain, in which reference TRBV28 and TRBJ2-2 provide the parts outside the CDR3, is DVKVTQSSRYLVKRTGEKVFLECVQDMDHENMFWYRQDPGLGLRLIYFSYDVKMKEKGDIPEGYSVSREKKERFSLILESASTNQTSMYLCASRRGRDGELFFGEGSRLTVL.

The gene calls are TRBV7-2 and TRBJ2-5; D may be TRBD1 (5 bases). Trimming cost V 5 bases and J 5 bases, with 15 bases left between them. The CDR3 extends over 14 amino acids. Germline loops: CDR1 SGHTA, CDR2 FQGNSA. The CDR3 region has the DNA TGTGCCAGCAGCGAGGACATGGGCTTGGAGACCCAGTACTTC. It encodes CASSEDMGLETQYF. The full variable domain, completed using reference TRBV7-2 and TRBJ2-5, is GAGVSQSPSNKVTEKGKDVELRCDPISGHTALYWYRQSLGQGLEFLIYFQGNSAPDKSGLPSDRFSAERTGGSVSTLTIQRTQQEDSAVYLCASSEDMGLETQYFGPGTRLLVL.

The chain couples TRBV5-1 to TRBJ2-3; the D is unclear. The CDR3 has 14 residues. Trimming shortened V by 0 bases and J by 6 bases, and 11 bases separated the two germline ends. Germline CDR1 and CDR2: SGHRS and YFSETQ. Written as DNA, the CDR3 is TGCGCCAGCAGCTTGGCTGGTCATTCCGATACGCAGTATTTT. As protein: CASSLAGHSDTQYF.

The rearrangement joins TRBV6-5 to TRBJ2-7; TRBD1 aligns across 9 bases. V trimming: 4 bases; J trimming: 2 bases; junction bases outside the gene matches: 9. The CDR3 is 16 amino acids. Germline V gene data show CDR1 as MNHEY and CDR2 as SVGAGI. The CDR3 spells CASSSPSDRGAYEQYF. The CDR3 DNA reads TGTGCCAGCAGTTCCCCGTCGGACAGGGGAGCCTACGAGCAGTACTTC.

The CDR3 sequence: CASTLDRTNTEAFF. The CDR3 DNA follows: TGTGCCAGCACTTTGGACAGAACGAACACTGAAGCTTTCTTT. The chain has TRBV27 and TRBJ1-1; perhaps TRBD1 as D (6 bases). Trimming removed 7 bases at V and 1 base at J, with 13 bases between. From germline, CDR1 is MNHEY and CDR2 SMNVEV (reference sequence). The CDR3 loop spans 14 amino acids.

CDR3 DNA sequence: TGTGCCAGCAGTGAAAAGAACACCGGGGAGCTGTTTTTT. Translating it yields CASSEKNTGELFF. The rearrangement uses TRBV6-1 and TRBJ2-2, with unresolved D. CDR1 and CDR2 (germline): MNHNS, SASEGT. Trimming pared 2 bases from V and 1 base from J, leaving 2 bases between. The length of the CDR3 is 13 residues.

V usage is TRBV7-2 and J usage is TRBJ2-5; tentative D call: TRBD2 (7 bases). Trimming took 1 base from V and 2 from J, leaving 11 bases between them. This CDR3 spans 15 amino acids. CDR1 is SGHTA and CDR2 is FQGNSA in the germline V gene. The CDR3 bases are TGTGCCAGCAGCTTAGTGCGGGGGCTACAAGAGACCCAGTACTTC. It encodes CASSLVRGLQETQYF.

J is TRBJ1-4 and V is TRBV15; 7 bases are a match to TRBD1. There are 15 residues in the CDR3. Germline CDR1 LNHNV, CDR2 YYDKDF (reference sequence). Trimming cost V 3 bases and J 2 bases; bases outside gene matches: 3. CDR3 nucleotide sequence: TGTGCCACCAGCAGGGGGGGACAGACTAATGAAAAACTGTTTTTT. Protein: CATSRGGQTNEKLFF.